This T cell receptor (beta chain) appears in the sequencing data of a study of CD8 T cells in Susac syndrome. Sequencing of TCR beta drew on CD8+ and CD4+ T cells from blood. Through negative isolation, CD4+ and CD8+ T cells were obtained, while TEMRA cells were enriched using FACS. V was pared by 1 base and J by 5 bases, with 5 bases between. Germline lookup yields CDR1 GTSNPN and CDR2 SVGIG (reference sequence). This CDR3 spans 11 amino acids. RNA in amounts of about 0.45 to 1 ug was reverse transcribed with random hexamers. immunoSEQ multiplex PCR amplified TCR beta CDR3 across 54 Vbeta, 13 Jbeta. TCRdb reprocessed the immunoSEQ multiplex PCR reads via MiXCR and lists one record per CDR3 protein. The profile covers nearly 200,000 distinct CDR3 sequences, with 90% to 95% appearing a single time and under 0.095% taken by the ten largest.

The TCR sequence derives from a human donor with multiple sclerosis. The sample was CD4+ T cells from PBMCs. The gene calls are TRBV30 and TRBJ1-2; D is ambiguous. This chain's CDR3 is CAWSEGYGYTF. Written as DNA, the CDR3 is TGTGCCTGGAGTGAGGGATATGGCTACACCTTC.